This T cell receptor beta chain was recorded in a study of shared clonotypes between healthy human individuals. Study summary: The plates for each donor numbered three CD4 naive, three CD4 memory, two CD8 naive and one CD8 memory. General observations from the study: Among non-shared clonotypes, generation probabilities were lower than among those shared by all four donors.

Germline V gene lookup returns CDR1 MGHDK and CDR2 SYGVNS. This CDR3 has 13 residues. V was clipped by 5 bases and J by 6 bases, with 13 bases between them. CD8 cells regarded as naive lacked CD45RO, were positively chosen for CCR7, and omitted terminally differentiated effector memory CD45RA+ cells. Every contributor of samples was a Caucasian grown-up residing in Nashville, Tennessee. Template for every sorted-subset replicate PCR totaled 150 to 250 ng DNA, some 30,000 T cell genomes. The data were produced by immunoSEQ multiplex PCR, yet TCRdb's version contains in-frame clones alone and is incomplete. Among approximately 2,200,000 clones listed, approximately 94% were seen once. This clone was picked up a small number of times. Its target is not known.

The clonotype originates from a man between 18 and 35 years old in good health. Some clones in this sample may be carry-over from other donors' samples. The sample was naive CD8+ T cells from PBMCs. V gene TRBV25-1 combines with J gene TRBJ1-1; D remains ambiguous. The CDR3 nucleotides read TGTGCCAGCAGTTGGGAAGGGAGTCCTGAAGCTTTCTTT. Residues: CASSWEGSPEAFF.